This T cell receptor (beta chain) was recovered during a study of T-cell memory formation after mild COVID-19. In the study overall: Among the donors, TCR clusters were largely specific to each donor. Study conclusions and caveats: Detection of some responders pre-infection suggested pre-existing cross-reactive memory T cells participated. Day 15 to 85 contractors were CD4/CD8 balanced; later expanders leaned CD4+. The authors did not confirm SARS-CoV-2 specificity of second-wave clones peaking day 37.

TCRdb re-called the 5' RACE reads through MiXCR, storing one row per CDR3 protein. This table has approximately 52,000 distinct CDR3 sequences, approximately 9.1% appearing once. The CDR3 contains 18 residues. Germline assignment: CDR1 SNHLY and CDR2 FYNNEI. Trimming shortened V by 2 bases and J by 6 bases, and 23 bases separated the two germline ends. This clonotype was counted ten times or more. Its target is unknown. Sequenced sample: PBMCs or a T cell subset sorted from them (not recorded which). This TCR was recovered from an adult woman who had mild COVID-19 (a few samples of this study predate the infection). Cell type and time point are not known. This chain joins TRBV2 and TRBJ2-4, with D perhaps TRBD2 (6 bases). CDR3 in DNA: TGTGCCAGCAGTGAATCCCCGGCGAGGCGGGGCCAGGGAAACATTCAGTACTTC. It encodes CASSESPARRGQGNIQYF. The full variable domain, rest sourced from reference TRBV2 and TRBJ2-4, is EPEVTQTPSHQVTQMGQEVILRCVPISNHLYFYWYRQILGQKVEFLVSFYNNEISEKSEIFDDQFSVERPDGSNFTLKIRSTKLEDSAMYFCASSESPARRGQGNIQYFGAGTRLSVL.